One sample yielded the 13 T cell receptor beta chains listed below, sequenced in a study of graft-versus-host responses after intestinal transplantation. The table came from immunoSEQ multiplex PCR; TCRdb's copy has only in-frame clones and leaves some out. Altogether 15,000 to 20,000 clones are present, around 35% being singletons, with the ten largest covering 2%. This specimen was alloreactive CD4+ T cells from a mixed lymphocyte reaction culture, taken before transplantation. Specified subset: CFSE-low proliferating T cells sorted from roughly six-day pre-transplant mixed lymphocyte reaction (GvH or HvG direction). Receptors were obtained from a human patient who was an organ donor for intestinal transplantation.

This clone was detected a few times. The chain couples TRBV29-1 to TRBJ2-3; 8 positions match TRBD1. J gave up 4 bases and V 0 bases, and 6 bases lay outside the gene matches. The CDR3 runs 15 residues. CDR1 is SQVTM, CDR2 ANQGSEA, per germline. CDR3 sequence reads: CSVEEGRGRADTQYF. DNA of the CDR3: TGCAGCGTTGAAGAGGGCAGGGGGCGCGCAGATACGCAGTATTTT.

This clone was seen a few times. The J gene is TRBJ1-4, the V gene TRBV4-2, with TRBD1 matching 9 bases. V was pared by 0 bases and J by 0 bases, with 5 bases of the junction left unmatched. Per germline, CDR1 LGHNA and CDR2 YNFKEQ. The CDR3 has 18 amino acids. The CDR3 is CASSQDNRGLATNEKLFF. DNA of the CDR3: TGTGCCAGCAGCCAAGATAACAGGGGGCTCGCAACTAATGAAAAACTGTTTTTT.

This clone came up a few times. The genes are TRBV6-1 and TRBJ2-7, with 12 bases matching TRBD1. V was pared by 5 bases and J by 11 bases, with 10 bases of the junction left unmatched. Germline V gene lookup returns CDR1 MNHNS and CDR2 SASEGT. This CDR3 region has 14 residues. The CDR3 loop reads CASSSRDRGRGEYF. The CDR3 DNA sequence: TGTGCCAGCAGTAGCCGGGACAGGGGGCGCGGAGAGTACTTC.

The chain joins TRBV10-3 to TRBJ1-2, with D uncertain. CDR3 length equals 13 residues. CDR1 ENHRY and CDR2 SYGVKD come from the germline V gene. V was pared by 10 bases and J by 3 bases, with 15 bases between. The CDR3 protein is CASRAVGYYGYTF. Written as DNA, the CDR3 is TGTGCCAGCAGAGCCGTCGGTTACTATGGCTACACCTTC.

By share, this clone counts as medium-sized. The chain links TRBV5-1 to TRBJ2-3; TRBD1 aligns across 8 bases. Germline lookup yields CDR1 SGHRS and CDR2 YFSETQ. Trimming removed 2 bases from V and 3 bases from J; junction bases left unmatched: 2. CDR3 length: 14 amino acids. The CDR3 loop is CASSFDRGTDTQYF. The CDR3 DNA is TGCGCCAGCAGCTTCGACAGGGGAACAGATACGCAGTATTTT.

V usage is TRBV11-2 and J usage is TRBJ1-2; perhaps TRBD1 as D (5 bases). V lost 5 bases and J lost 4, with 14 bases in between. Germline V gene data show CDR1 as SGHAT and CDR2 as FQNNGV. The CDR3 runs 14 residues. The CDR3 coding sequence is TGTGCCAGCAGCCCCACGACGGGGGGCTATGGCTACACCTTC. It encodes CASSPTTGGYGYTF. Drawing the rest from reference TRBV11-2 and TRBJ1-2, the complete variable domain is EAGVAQSPRYKIIEKRQSVAFWCNPISGHATLYWYQQILGQGPKLLIQFQNNGVVDDSQLPKDRFSAERLKGVDSTLKIQPAKLEDSAVYLCASSPTTGGYGYTFGSGTRLTVV.

The rearrangement links TRBV5-1 to TRBJ2-3; the match to TRBD2 covers 9 bases. CDR1 is SGHRS and CDR2 is YFSETQ in the germline V gene. The CDR3 has 17 residues. V lost 0 bases and J lost 5; bases outside the gene matches: 10. The CDR3 spells CASSLVLSGRWGDTQYF. The CDR3 region has the DNA TGCGCCAGCAGCTTGGTCCTCAGCGGGAGGTGGGGAGATACGCAGTATTTT.

This clone was counted once. The CDR3 nucleotides read TGTGCCAGCAGTTTAGGGACAGGGGCCCTCTACACCTTC. Amino acids: CASSLGTGALYTF. The chain links TRBV28 to TRBJ1-2; 10 bases agree with TRBD1. The J segment lost 10 bases and the V segment lost 2 bases, leaving 4 bases of the junction unmatched. Per the germline V gene, CDR1 is MDHEN and CDR2 is SYDVKM. The length of the CDR3 is 13 residues.

This clone showed up just a few times. V usage is TRBV11-3 and J usage is TRBJ1-1; 8 positions agree with TRBD1. Germline V gives CDR1 SGHNT, CDR2 YENEEA. The CDR3 has 13 residues. V lost 3 bases to trimming and J lost 3 bases; unmatched junction nucleotides: 0. The CDR3 bases are TGTGCCAGCAGCTTGACAGGGGACACTGAAGCTTTCTTT. It encodes CASSLTGDTEAFF. Variable domain in full (rest from reference TRBV11-3 and TRBJ1-1): EAGVVQSPRYKIIEKKQPVAFWCNPISGHNTLYWYLQNLGQGPELLIRYENEEAVDDSQLPKDRFSAERLKGVDSTLKIQPAELGDSAVYLCASSLTGDTEAFFGQGTRLTVV.

This chain joins TRBV28 and TRBJ2-3, with TRBD2 matching 7 bases. V shed 2 bases, J shed 4 bases, and the junction held 3 bases outside the gene matches. CDR1 and CDR2 from the germline V gene are MDHEN and SYDVKM. This CDR3 spans 14 amino acids. The CDR3 sequence is CASSLTGGADTQYF. The CDR3 nucleotides are TGTGCCAGCAGTTTAACTGGGGGGGCAGATACGCAGTATTTT.

In its sample, this clone was seen a few times. The J gene is TRBJ2-1, the V gene TRBV10-3, with 13 bases identical to TRBD2. Trimming took 10 bases from V and 7 from J; bases not matched to a gene: 4. The CDR3 extends over 13 amino acids. Germline CDR1 ENHRY, CDR2 SYGVKD. CDR3: CATGLAGVNEQFF. CDR3 DNA sequence: TGTGCCACCGGACTAGCGGGAGTGAATGAGCAGTTCTTC.

The V and J genes are TRBV6-5 and TRBJ2-3, with D maybe TRBD1 (6 bases). The V gene's germline CDR1 is MNHEY and CDR2 SVGAGI. Trimming removed 6 bases at V and 3 bases at J, with 13 bases between. This CDR3 comprises 14 residues. The CDR3 protein is CASRQGGETDTQYF. The CDR3 nucleotides are TGTGCCAGCAGACAGGGCGGAGAGACAGATACGCAGTATTTT.

This clone was observed a handful of times. V and J are TRBV7-9 and TRBJ2-3, with D unclear. This CDR3 has 12 residues. Germline-derived CDR1 and CDR2 are SEHNR and FQNEAQ (reference sequence). V gave up 5 bases and J gave up 0 bases, with 3 bases separating them. DNA for the CDR3: TGTGCCAGCAGCCCTAGCACAGATACGCAGTATTTT. It translates to CASSPSTDTQYF.